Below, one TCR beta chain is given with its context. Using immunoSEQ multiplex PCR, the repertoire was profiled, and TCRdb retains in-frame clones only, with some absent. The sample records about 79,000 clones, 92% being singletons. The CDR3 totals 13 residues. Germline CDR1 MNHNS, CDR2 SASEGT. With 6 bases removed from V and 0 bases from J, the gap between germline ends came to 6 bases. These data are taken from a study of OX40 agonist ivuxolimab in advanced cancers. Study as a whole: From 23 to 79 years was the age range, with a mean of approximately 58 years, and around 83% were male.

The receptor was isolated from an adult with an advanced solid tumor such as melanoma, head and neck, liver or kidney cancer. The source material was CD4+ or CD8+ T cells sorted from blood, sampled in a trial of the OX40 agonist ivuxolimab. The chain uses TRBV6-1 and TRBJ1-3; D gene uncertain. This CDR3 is CASSESSGNTIYF. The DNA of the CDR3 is TGTGCCAGCAGCGAAAGCTCTGGAAACACCATATATTTT.